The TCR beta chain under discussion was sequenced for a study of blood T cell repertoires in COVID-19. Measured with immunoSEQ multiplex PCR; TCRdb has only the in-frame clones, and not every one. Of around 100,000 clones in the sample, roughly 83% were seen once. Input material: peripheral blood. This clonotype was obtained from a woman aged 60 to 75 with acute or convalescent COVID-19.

CDR3 in amino acids: CASSTPPGQVFYEQYF. The CDR3 DNA reads TGTGCCAGCAGTACCCCGCCGGGACAGGTGTTCTACGAGCAGTACTTC. The chain is built from TRBV6-6 and TRBJ2-7; 8 bases map to TRBD1. V lost 5 bases to trimming and J lost 3 bases; unmatched junction nucleotides: 12. The V gene's germline CDR1 is MNHNY and CDR2 SVGAGI (reference sequence). The CDR3 extends over 16 amino acids.